In this sample, the clone carrying this T cell receptor beta chain is medium-sized (0.01 to 0.1%). V lost 1 base, J lost 5 bases, and 9 bases lay in between. Germline-derived CDR1 and CDR2 are SGHVS and FQNEAQ. The CDR3 totals 14 residues. The data derive from a study of T cells in tumors after PD-1 blockade. Study-wide background: Patients had no prior checkpoint blockade, systemic immunosuppressants, or anti-cancer therapy within 4 weeks. During anti-PD-1 treatment, some patients continued daily vismodegib 150 mg. Patients received pembrolizumab 200 mg every 3 weeks or cemiplimab 350 mg every 2 weeks.

Clones were sequenced by immunoSEQ multiplex PCR, and TCRdb holds only the in-frame ones, with some missing. The sample shows tens of thousands of clones, around 80% of them seen only once. The TCR sequence derives from a human donor with advanced basal cell or squamous cell carcinoma (not recorded which). The rearrangement uses TRBV7-8 and TRBJ1-5; D not resolved. The sequenced sample was PBMCs, obtained before anti-PD-1 therapy. CDR3 region: CASSLVGSDQPQHF. CDR3 DNA: TGTGCCAGCAGCTTAGTGGGTTCCGATCAGCCCCAGCATTTT.